This T cell receptor beta chain was documented in a study of neurological immune-mediated disorders. Germline CDR1 and CDR2: SGHDT and YYEEEE. The CDR3 spans 15 residues. Trimming cost V 4 bases and J 6 bases; bases outside gene matches: 10. By 5'RACE with 10-nucleotide random UMIs, the cDNA was made. TCRdb redid the calling of the 5' RACE reads with MiXCR, one entry per CDR3 protein. The data contain about 62,000 distinct CDR3 sequences, 4% to 5.5% of them singletons. Input material: PBMCs. V gene TRBV5-6 combines with J gene TRBJ2-1; 7 positions agree with TRBD2. The clonotype originates from a woman aged 45-65 years with multiple sclerosis. The CDR3 DNA follows: TGTGCCAGCAGCCCCGGGTCGGGGGGAGGCAATGAGCAGTTCTTC. Its translation is CASSPGSGGGNEQFF.